This T cell receptor (beta chain) was captured by sequencing in a study of control samples from healthy donors and cancer patients. This table comes from immunoSEQ multiplex PCR, and its TCRdb copy is limited to in-frame clones, with some not included. The sample shows roughly 450,000 clones, roughly 90% of them seen only once. Sequencing input: PBMCs. The clonotype was recovered from a man aged 35 to 55 with head and neck cancer.

DNA for the CDR3: TGTGCCAGCGCTGCTTACGGGAGTACCGGGGAGCTGTTTTTT. Translating it yields CASAAYGSTGELFF. The chain joins TRBV9 to TRBJ2-2, with D perhaps matching TRBD2 (6 bases). Trimming removed 7 bases from V and 5 bases from J, with 15 bases in between. The CDR3 length is 14 residues. CDR1 is SGDLS, CDR2 YYNGEE, per germline.